This is a list of T cell receptor beta chains from one sample in a study of T cells in localized non-small cell lung cancer. TCRdb keeps only in-frame clones here, not all; method: immunoSEQ multiplex PCR. Among around 69,000 clones listed, 85% to 90% were seen once. Sample: peripheral blood, taken before any cancer treatment. The receptors come from a woman aged 40-69 years with stage I lung adenocarcinoma. CDR3s include the opening cysteine and the closing phenylalanine or tryptophan. D genes are given only for firm matches.

d_gene	v_gene	j_gene	CDR3aa
-	TRBV10-3	TRBJ1-1	CAISDEVMNTEAFF
-	TRBV6-5	TRBJ1-1	CASSYSGRVNTEAFF
-	TRBV7-9	TRBJ1-1	CASSLSGGYEAFF
-	TRBV21-1	TRBJ1-1	CASSNVEGKPGNTEAFF
-	TRBV19	TRBJ2-7	CASSLKPSYEQYF
-	TRBV28	TRBJ1-2	CASSSTEALRVNYGYTF
-	TRBV5-1	TRBJ1-1	CASRGWGGAENTEAFF
-	TRBV25-1	TRBJ2-2	CASSEYISTGELFF
TRBD2	TRBV11-2	TRBJ2-5	CASSLGTSGQETQYF
-	TRBV7-9	TRBJ2-3	CASRDGTDTQYF
TRBD1	TRBV6-6	TRBJ1-1	CASSRSGTANTEAFF
-	TRBV7-9	TRBJ2-1	CASSSIVDEQFF
-	TRBV28	TRBJ2-2	CASSFSYYTGELFF
-	TRBV5-6	TRBJ1-6	CASSLGGKNSPLHF
-	TRBV9	TRBJ1-1	CASSVEGQLLNTEAFF
-	TRBV9	TRBJ2-2	CASASGGNTGELFF
TRBD1	TRBV30	TRBJ1-4	CAWGTGTGDEKLFF
-	TRBV7-9	TRBJ1-1	CASSSSGTAEAFF
-	TRBV6-5	TRBJ2-1	CASSYSWGNPDNEQFF
-	TRBV7-9	TRBJ2-1	CASSSRLAGGHGYNEQFF
-	TRBV4-2	TRBJ1-2	CASSRGPAGAVDYGYTF
-	TRBV1	TRBJ2-2	CTPQGGELFF
TRBD2	TRBV5-4	TRBJ2-7	CASSRQRGDLEQYF
TRBD2	TRBV7-3	TRBJ2-3	CASSSTGTSGALDTQYF
-	TRBV30	TRBJ1-4	CACTAIVLEFGEKLFF
TRBD1	TRBV5-6	TRBJ2-3	CASSCTGGTSTDTQYF
-	TRBV10-3	TRBJ1-5	CAISREANQPQHF
-	TRBV27	TRBJ1-5	CASSFQGAGNQPQHF
-	TRBV28	TRBJ2-7	CASHKTGATYEQYF
-	TRBV4-2	TRBJ2-1	CASSQASGLNEQFF
TRBD2	TRBV11-2	TRBJ2-1	CASRSRGGRNEQFF
-	TRBV6-1	TRBJ1-1	CASSEAAPLGAFF
-	TRBV7-8	TRBJ1-4	CASQLGGFRKEKLFF
TRBD1	TRBV5-1	TRBJ2-7	CASSHRGDHTYEQYF
TRBD2	TRBV5-1	TRBJ2-1	CASSTAGGSYNEQFF
TRBD1	TRBV6-6	TRBJ1-5	CASSRQGGDQPQHF
-	TRBV7-2	TRBJ1-1	CASSLSLNTEAFF
-	TRBV5-1	TRBJ1-2	CASTNNPGNGYTF
-	TRBV15	TRBJ2-7	CATSPRIAATGEQYF
-	TRBV18	TRBJ1-4	CASSPPGGNEKLFF
-	TRBV7-3	TRBJ1-6	CASSSDRGSPLHF
TRBD1	TRBV6-6	TRBJ1-1	CASSWGDRGSEAFF
-	TRBV7-9	TRBJ2-7	CASSLDGSSYEQYF
-	TRBV9	TRBJ1-4	CASSVQAFNEKLFF
TRBD1	TRBV29-1	TRBJ1-2	CSVEGTGEGPGYTF
-	TRBV7-2	TRBJ1-1	CASSLAVTEAFF
-	TRBV7-9	TRBJ1-3	CASSLPETGLGNTIYF
TRBD1	TRBV19	TRBJ2-5	CASKPSSGGGETQYF
TRBD2	TRBV27	TRBJ2-1	CASSFILAGGPNEQFF
-	TRBV4-1	TRBJ1-3	CASSQEGGGGISGNTIYF
-	TRBV25-1	TRBJ2-7	CASSEYRGSHEQYF
-	TRBV9	TRBJ2-3	CASSPRDPLDTQYF